This passage covers 5 T cell receptor beta chains from one sample sequenced in a study of blood T cells in healthy people across ages. A second roughly 7 to 12 cycle PCR used barcoded and J-beta primers. TCRdb passed the 5' RACE reads through MiXCR, listing each CDR3 protein once. The data contain about 1.1 million distinct CDR3 sequences, around two fifths of them singletons. Material: blood. Receptors were obtained from a man between 18 and 35 years old in good health.

Concerning this clonotype: A junction boundary mismatches the germline segment, possibly from a read error. The rearrangement links TRBV20-1 to TRBJ1-2; D uncertain. The germline CDR1 and CDR2 sequences are DFQATT and SNEGSKA (reference sequence). This CDR3 contains 10 residues. The CDR3 bases are TGCAGTGCTAGAACCCACGGCTACATCTTC. Amino acid sequence: CSARTHGYIF.

This clonotype was seen more than once but under ten times. V and J are TRBV7-9 and TRBJ2-7; D gene unclear. CDR3 length equals 13 residues. The V gene lost 1 base and the J gene lost 3 bases, with 7 bases spanning the gap. Germline loops: CDR1 SEHNR, CDR2 FQNEAQ (reference sequence). CDR3 nucleotide sequence: TGTGCCAGCAGCTTAGGGGTAAACTACGAGCAGTACTTC. Protein product: CASSLGVNYEQYF. Combining the CDR3 with reference TRBV7-9 and TRBJ2-7 gives the whole variable domain DTGVSQNPRHKITKRGQNVTFRCDPISEHNRLYWYRQTLGQGPEFLTYFQNEAQLEKSRLLSDRFSAERPKGSFSTLEIQRTEQGDSAMYLCASSLGVNYEQYFGPGTRLTVT.

Turning to this clonotype: A clone one base away is much larger, so this may be a read error. The chain recombines TRBV12-3 or TRBV12-4 with TRBJ2-1; 12 nucleotides line up with TRBD2. The V and J ends lost 6 bases and 11 bases, in that order; junction bases with no gene match: 8. The CDR3 extends over 14 amino acids. The CDR3 bases are TGTGCCAGCAGCCCTAGCGGGGGGGCGCCCAAGCAGTTCTTC. Its translation is CASSPSGGAPKQFF.

The chain couples TRBV10-3 to TRBJ1-2; perhaps TRBD1 as D (5 bases). Looked up from germline, CDR1 is ENHRY and CDR2 is SYGVKD. The length of the CDR3 is 16 residues. Trimming took off 0 bases at V and 6 bases at J, with 17 bases between the two ends. The CDR3 loop is CAISESGPRASDGYTF. The CDR3 DNA reads TGTGCCATCAGTGAGTCGGGACCCAGGGCCTCTGATGGCTACACCTTC.

The genes are TRBV12-3 or TRBV12-4 and TRBJ2-3, with 16 bases fitting TRBD2. CDR3 length: 18 amino acids. J gave up 4 bases and V 6 bases, and 10 bases lay outside the gene matches. The CDR3, as DNA: TGTGCCAGCAGCCGCGGGACTAGCGGGGGGGTCGTATCAGATACGCAGTATTTT. The encoded protein is CASSRGTSGGVVSDTQYF.